This T cell receptor (beta chain) originates from a study of radiation and T cells in renal cell carcinoma. Overall study results and limits: In blood, top tumor clones expanded by 2 weeks, shrinking by 4.

Time point indicated: baseline pretreatment blood. Treatment: 15 Gy SBRT to primary tumor, nephrectomy 4 weeks later. After SBRT, blood was collected at 2 and 4 weeks, plus baseline. A remark on this clone: The antigen remains unidentified.

Per the germline V gene, CDR1 is MNHNS and CDR2 is SASEGT. V was cut by 6 bases and J by 2 bases, with 8 bases left in between. This CDR3 has 12 amino acids. This table comes from immunoSEQ multiplex PCR, and its TCRdb copy is limited to in-frame clones, with some not included. The sample shows approximately 120,000 clones, about four fifths of them seen only once. The TCR comes from a woman aged 60-75 years with renal cell carcinoma. The input for sequencing was blood, taken from a patient whose treatment included radiotherapy and nephrectomy. The rearrangement uses TRBV6-1 and TRBJ2-7; D is unresolved. CDR3 amino acids: CASRPEAYEQYF. The DNA for the CDR3 is TGTGCCAGCAGACCCGAGGCCTACGAGCAGTACTTC.